The 8 T cell receptor beta chains in this list originate from one sample, sequenced in a study of molecular identifiers for immune sequencing clone quantification (dated by TCRdb to the late 2010s). Library generation was performed with PCR. The listed sequencing device is Illumina HiSeq 4000. TCRdb ran its own pipeline on the public reads, namely fastp trimming at Q25 and MiXCR clone calling, and kept in-frame beta chains. Rows with one shared CDR3 protein collapse into an entry with the most common genes and DNA. The sample records around 460,000 distinct CDR3 sequences, about a fifth of which are singletons. Of the sample, about 0.8% falls within the top ten clones. Sequencing was done on a sample of naive CD8+ T cells from blood, with Jurkat cell RNA spiked in. The cell subset or site label here, explained by the study, means: FACS-sorted CD8+CD4-CCR7+CD45RA+ naive T cells. The receptors derive from a human donor in good health. Some libraries in this study had Jurkat cell RNA spiked in.

This clonotype was seen a handful of times. An end of the junction does not agree with germline; a read error may underlie this. The chain joins TRBV27 to TRBJ2-2; 8 bases are a match to TRBD2. The CDR3 has 15 residues. The V gene's germline CDR1 is MNHEY and CDR2 SMNVEV (reference sequence). The CDR3 nucleotides are TGTGCTAGCAGCCTCCGGGGGGGAAACACCGGGGAGCTGTTTTTT. This encodes CASSLRGGNTGELFF.

The V and J genes are TRBV2 and TRBJ1-2; unclear D gene. The V end was cut by 8 bases, the J end by 7 bases, with 17 bases between. There are 13 residues in the CDR3. Germline CDR1 SNHLY, CDR2 FYNNEI. CDR3 residues: CASFPPGFCGYTF. CDR3 DNA: TGTGCCAGCTTTCCCCCCGGGTTTTGTGGCTACACCTTC.

The chain employs TRBV15 and TRBJ1-5; D ambiguous. Trimming took off 4 bases at V and 3 bases at J, with 13 bases between the two ends. Germline V CDR1 and CDR2: LNHNV, YYDKDF (reference sequence). The CDR3 covers 15 residues. CDR3 loop: CATSTRRSNNQPQHF. The CDR3 DNA sequence: TGTGCCACCAGCACCAGGCGTAGTAACAATCAGCCCCAGCATTTT.

This clonotype was seen many times. The chain couples TRBV13 to TRBJ2-5; 10 nucleotides line up with TRBD1. Germline CDR1 reads PRHDT; CDR2 reads FYEKMQ (reference sequence). V shed 5 bases and J 3 bases; nucleotides not matched to a gene: 12. The CDR3 length is 17 residues. This CDR3 reads CASSLLSGTGEEETQYF. The DNA of the CDR3 is TGTGCCAGCAGCCTGTTATCCGGGACAGGGGAGGAAGAGACCCAGTACTTC.

This clonotype was seen ten or more times. The chain has TRBV19 and TRBJ1-1, with no clear D. The V and J ends lost 4 bases and 1 base respectively, with 4 bases between them. CDR1 LNHDA and CDR2 SQIVND come from the germline V gene (reference sequence). The CDR3 loop spans 12 amino acids. The CDR3 sequence: CASSRGNTEAFF. In DNA form, the CDR3 reads TGTGCCAGTAGTAGAGGGAACACTGAAGCTTTCTTT.

The chain joins TRBV4-1 to TRBJ2-1, with 11 bases identical to TRBD2. CDR3 size: 19 residues. Germline lookup yields CDR1 MGHRA and CDR2 YSYEKL. V was pared by 0 bases and J by 0 bases, with 7 bases of the junction left unmatched. This CDR3 is CASSQELAGDPLSYNEQFF. CDR3 nucleotide sequence: TGCGCCAGCAGCCAAGAACTAGCGGGAGACCCCCTCTCCTACAATGAGCAGTTCTTC.

This clonotype has ten or more counts. V usage is TRBV6-5 and J usage is TRBJ2-7; 7 nucleotides line up with TRBD1. The length of the CDR3 is 14 residues. V shed 2 bases, J shed 7 bases, and the junction held 8 bases outside the gene matches. Germline lookup yields CDR1 MNHEY and CDR2 SVGAGI. CDR3 coding DNA: TGTGCCAGCAGTTACGAACAGGGGAGTTGGGAGCAGTACTTC. It encodes CASSYEQGSWEQYF.

The chain joins TRBV28 to TRBJ2-1; 14 positions agree with TRBD2. The CDR3 totals 15 residues. Germline CDR1 and CDR2: MDHEN and SYDVKM. Trimming removed 0 bases from V and 8 bases from J; junction bases left unmatched: 0. CDR3 sequence: CASSLWGLAGDEQFF. CDR3 coding DNA: TGTGCCAGCAGTTTATGGGGACTAGCGGGAGATGAGCAGTTCTTC. Full variable domain (remainder filled in from reference TRBV28 and TRBJ2-1): DVKVTQSSRYLVKRTGEKVFLECVQDMDHENMFWYRQDPGLGLRLIYFSYDVKMKEKGDIPEGYSVSREKKERFSLILESASTNQTSMYLCASSLWGLAGDEQFFGPGTRLTVL.